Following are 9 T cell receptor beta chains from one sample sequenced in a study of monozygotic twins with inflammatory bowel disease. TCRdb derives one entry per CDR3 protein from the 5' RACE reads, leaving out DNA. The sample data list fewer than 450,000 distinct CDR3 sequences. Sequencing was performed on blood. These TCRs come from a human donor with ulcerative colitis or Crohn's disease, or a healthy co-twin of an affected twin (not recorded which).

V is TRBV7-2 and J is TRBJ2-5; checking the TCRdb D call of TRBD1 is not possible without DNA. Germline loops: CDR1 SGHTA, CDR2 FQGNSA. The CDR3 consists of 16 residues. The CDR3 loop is CASSLDGQGAVETQYF.

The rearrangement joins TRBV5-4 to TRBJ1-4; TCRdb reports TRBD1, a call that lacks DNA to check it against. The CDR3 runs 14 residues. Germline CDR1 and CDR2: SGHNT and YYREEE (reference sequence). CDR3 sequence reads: CASSSRQGIEKLFF.

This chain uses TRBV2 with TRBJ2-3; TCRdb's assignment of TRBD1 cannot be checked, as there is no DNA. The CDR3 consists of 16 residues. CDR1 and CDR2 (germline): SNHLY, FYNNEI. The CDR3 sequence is CASSVQGGGLTDTQYF.

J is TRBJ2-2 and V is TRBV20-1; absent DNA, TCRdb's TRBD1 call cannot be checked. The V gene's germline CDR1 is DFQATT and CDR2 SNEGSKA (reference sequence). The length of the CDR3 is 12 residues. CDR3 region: CSARQGVGELFF.

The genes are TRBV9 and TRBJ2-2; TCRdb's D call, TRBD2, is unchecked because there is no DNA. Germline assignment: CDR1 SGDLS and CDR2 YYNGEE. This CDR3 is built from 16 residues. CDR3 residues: CASSVALSGNTGELFF.

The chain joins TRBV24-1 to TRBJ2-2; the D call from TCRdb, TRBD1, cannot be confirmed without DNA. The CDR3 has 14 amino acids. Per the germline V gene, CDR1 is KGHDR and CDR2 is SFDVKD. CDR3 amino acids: CATMAGTGTGELFF.

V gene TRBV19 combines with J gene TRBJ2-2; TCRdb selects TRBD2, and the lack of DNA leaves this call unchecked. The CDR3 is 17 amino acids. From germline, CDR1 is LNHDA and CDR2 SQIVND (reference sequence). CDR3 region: CASTLNSAGRNTGELFF. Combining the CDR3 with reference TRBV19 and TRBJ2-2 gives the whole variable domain DGGITQSPKYLFRKEGQNVTLSCEQNLNHDAMYWYRQDPGQGLRLIYYSQIVNDFQKGDIAEGYSVSREKKESFPLTVTSAQKNPTAFYLCASTLNSAGRNTGELFFGEGSRLTVL.

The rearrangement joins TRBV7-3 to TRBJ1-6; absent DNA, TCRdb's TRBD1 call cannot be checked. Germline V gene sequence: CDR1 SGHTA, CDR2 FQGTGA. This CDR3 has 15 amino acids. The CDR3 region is CASSLRAGENSPLHF.

The CDR3 loop is CASSSLTGTSGDEQFF. The chain uses TRBV7-8 and TRBJ2-1; with no DNA, the TCRdb D assignment of TRBD2 cannot be verified. The CDR3 sequence is 16 residues long. The V gene's germline CDR1 is SGHVS and CDR2 FQNEAQ.